The 27 T cell receptor beta chains in this list originate from one sample, sequenced in a study of CD8 T cells in ankylosing spondylitis. Whole-study results and caveats: Ankylosing spondylitis blood seemed to carry a telltale TCR beta motif made of fewer than 10 highly homologous variants.

In TCRdb, the 5' RACE reads were re-called with MiXCR into one record per CDR3 protein. The sample contains 300,000 to 400,000 distinct CDR3 sequences, about 20% of which appear only once. Antigens of these TCRs are unknown. Sequencing was carried out using blood, either unsorted or a sorted T cell fraction (not recorded which). These receptors came from a male donor with ankylosing spondylitis.

The chain recombines TRBV3-1 with TRBJ2-7, with 13 nucleotides matching TRBD2. This CDR3 region has 17 residues. The V gene end was trimmed by 5 bases and the J gene end by 2 bases; junction bases not matched to a gene: 9. The germline V gene encodes CDR1 LGHDT and CDR2 YNNKEL (reference sequence). This CDR3 reads CASSSARLAGGTYEQYF. The DNA of the CDR3 is TGTGCCAGCAGCTCCGCTCGACTAGCGGGAGGTACCTACGAGCAGTACTTC.

In this sample, this clonotype turned up a few times. V usage is TRBV10-3 and J usage is TRBJ1-1; TRBD1 might be the D (6 bases). CDR1 is ENHRY, CDR2 SYGVKD, per germline. V was clipped by 2 bases and J by 7 bases, with 23 bases between them. The CDR3 is 17 residues long. CDR3 amino acids: CAISEKGRGFSSGEAFF. CDR3 nucleotides: TGTGCCATCAGTGAGAAGGGCAGGGGTTTTTCTTCTGGTGAAGCTTTCTTT.

The rearrangement uses TRBV11-2 and TRBJ2-1, with D hard to call. Trimming pared 5 bases from V and 8 bases from J, leaving 16 bases between. Germline CDR1 SGHAT, CDR2 FQNNGV. There are 14 residues in the CDR3. CDR3 sequence reads: CASSPFIPIDEQFF. The DNA of the CDR3 is TGTGCCAGCAGCCCCTTTATCCCGATCGATGAGCAGTTCTTC.

This clonotype was picked up a small number of times. The chain uses TRBV24-1 and TRBJ2-1; D is unclear. Germline values: CDR1 KGHDR, CDR2 SFDVKD. V gave up 4 bases and J gave up 5 bases, with 11 bases separating them. The length of the CDR3 is 14 residues. In DNA form, the CDR3 reads TGTGCCACCAGTGAAGTCGACCGGGACAATGAGCAGTTCTTC. Translating gives CATSEVDRDNEQFF.

There are a few counts of this clonotype. The V call is TRBV12-3 or TRBV12-4, the J call TRBJ1-3; the match to TRBD1 covers 7 bases. The trim removed 6 bases at V and 4 bases at J, leaving 9 bases unmatched. CDR3 length equals 15 residues. CDR3 residues: CASSRQGEAGNTIYF. CDR3 coding DNA: TGTGCCAGCAGCCGACAGGGAGAAGCAGGAAACACCATATATTTT.

J is TRBJ1-1 and V is TRBV5-1, with D possibly TRBD1 on 5 matching bases. The germline V gene has CDR1 SGHRS and CDR2 YFSETQ. The ends were cut back, 4 bases at V and 1 base at J, with 17 bases in the middle. The CDR3 spans 16 residues. CDR3 in amino acids: CASSPNTGDGNTEAFF. CDR3 sequence (DNA): TGCGCCAGCAGCCCGAACACCGGGGACGGGAACACTGAAGCTTTCTTT.

This clonotype was found a few times. V usage is TRBV3-1 and J usage is TRBJ2-1; D not resolved. The CDR3 is 15 amino acids. Trimming took off 0 bases at V and 0 bases at J, with 6 bases between the two ends. Germline V gene data show CDR1 as LGHDT and CDR2 as YNNKEL (reference sequence). The CDR3 region has the DNA TGTGCCAGCAGCCAAGACACCCACTCCTACAATGAGCAGTTCTTC. Residues: CASSQDTHSYNEQFF.

The chain is built from TRBV6-2 or TRBV6-3 and TRBJ2-2; D is possibly TRBD1 or TRBD2 (5 bases each). This CDR3 is built from 13 residues. Germline V CDR1 and CDR2: MNHEY, SVGEGT. V was shortened by 6 bases and J by 6 bases, with 11 bases between the two germline ends. CDR3 coding DNA: TGTGCCAGCAGCAGAGTGGGGGCCGGGGAGCTGTTTTTT. Translated, it gives CASSRVGAGELFF.

This clonotype has only a few counts. The chain employs TRBV12-3 or TRBV12-4 and TRBJ1-5, with a tentative D call TRBD1 (6 bases). The CDR3 extends over 15 amino acids. V was pared by 3 bases and J by 3 bases, with 12 bases between. CDR3 in DNA: TGTGCCAGCAGTTTGTGGGGGGCCTACAATCAGCCCCAGCATTTT. Translated, it gives CASSLWGAYNQPQHF.

In DNA form, the CDR3 reads TGTGCCAGCAGTGGGGCCATAGCGGGAAGATACGAGCAGTACTTC. It codes for CASSGAIAGRYEQYF. The V call is TRBV25-1, the J call TRBJ2-7; TRBD2 matches 8 bases. The CDR3 contains 15 residues. V lost 4 bases, J lost 4 bases, and 9 bases stayed unmatched. The germline V gene has CDR1 MGHDK and CDR2 SYGVNS.

This clonotype was found a few times. The rearrangement links TRBV29-1 to TRBJ2-1, with 7 bases fitting TRBD2. There are 11 residues in the CDR3. CDR1 is SQVTM, CDR2 ANQGSEA, per germline. Germline trimming cut 7 bases from V and 12 bases from J; bases unmatched to any gene: 9. CDR3 sequence (DNA): TGCAGCGACTGGGGGGGAGCAGGGCAGTTCTTC. Encoded protein: CSDWGGAGQFF.

In its sample, this clonotype was seen a few times. The V gene is TRBV11-1, the J gene TRBJ2-2; no definite D call. Germline CDR1 and CDR2: SGHAT and FQDESV (reference sequence). The CDR3 is 13 residues long. V lost 4 bases and J 4 bases, leaving 7 bases between the germline ends. The CDR3 region is CASSSYSTGELFF. The CDR3 nucleotides read TGTGCCAGCAGCTCCTACAGCACCGGGGAGCTGTTTTTT.

This clonotype was detected a few times. The chain combines TRBV6-2 or TRBV6-3 with TRBJ2-3; 12 bases agree with TRBD2. The germline V gene encodes CDR1 MNHEY and CDR2 SVGEGT. The ends lost 2 bases at V and 0 bases at J; junction bases unmatched: 6. The length of the CDR3 is 18 residues. The CDR3 loop reads CASSYAGLAGTSTDTQYF. As DNA, the CDR3 is TGTGCCAGCAGTTACGCCGGACTAGCGGGAACTAGCACAGATACGCAGTATTTT.

This clonotype was seen once. J is TRBJ2-3 and V is TRBV7-3; tentatively, D is TRBD1 or TRBD2 (5 bases each). The CDR3 covers 14 residues. Germline-derived CDR1 and CDR2 are SGHTA and FQGTGA. With 5 bases removed from V and 6 bases from J, the gap between germline ends came to 15 bases. The CDR3 DNA sequence: TGTGCCAGCAGCCCAGCCGGATGGGGGGATACGCAGTATTTT. Residues: CASSPAGWGDTQYF.

This clonotype turned up a few times. The chain employs TRBV18 and TRBJ2-1; D gene ambiguous. Looked up from germline, CDR1 is KGHSH and CDR2 is LQKENI. The germline V and J ends were trimmed by 6 bases and 5 bases, with 17 bases remaining between them. This CDR3 has 15 amino acids. The CDR3 is CASSPWSPTNNEQFF. Here the CDR3 DNA reads TGTGCCAGCTCCCCTTGGTCCCCAACGAACAATGAGCAGTTCTTC.

The table lists this clonotype with a few counts. J is TRBJ2-1 and V is TRBV9, with 14 bases identical to TRBD2. Losses at the gene ends were 0 bases for V and 1 base for J; bases not matched to a gene: 6. The CDR3 is 19 residues long. Germline assignment: CDR1 SGDLS and CDR2 YYNGEE. The CDR3 loop is CASSVAGLAGVGSYNEQFF. In DNA, the CDR3 is TGTGCCAGCAGCGTAGCGGGACTAGCGGGAGTGGGATCCTACAATGAGCAGTTCTTC. Complete variable domain (other parts from reference TRBV9 and TRBJ2-1): DSGVTQTPKHLITATGQRVTLRCSPRSGDLSVYWYQQSLDQGLQFLIQYYNGEERAKGNILERFSAQQFPDLHSELNLSSLELGDSALYFCASSVAGLAGVGSYNEQFFGPGTRLTVL.

In this sample, this clonotype turned up a few times. CDR3 sequence (DNA): TGTGCCAGCTCACCAAGGCAGGACTACGAGCAGTACTTC. Its protein product is CASSPRQDYEQYF. This chain connects TRBV18 to TRBJ2-7; no clear D gene. The CDR3 totals 13 residues. The germline CDR1 and CDR2 sequences are KGHSH and LQKENI. V lost 2 bases, J lost 3 bases, and 8 bases lay in between.

This clonotype was counted only a few times. The rearrangement uses TRBV7-9 and TRBJ2-3; 7 bases map to TRBD1. Per germline, CDR1 SEHNR and CDR2 FQNEAQ (reference sequence). This CDR3 spans 15 amino acids. J was trimmed by 0 bases and V by 5 bases; bases with no gene match: 5. The CDR3 DNA reads TGTGCCAGCAGCCAACGGGACAGTAGCACAGATACGCAGTATTTT. Encoded protein: CASSQRDSSTDTQYF.

The CDR3 reads CASSYPEGQTGELFF. In DNA form, the CDR3 reads TGTGCCAGCAGTTACCCTGAGGGCCAAACCGGGGAGCTGTTTTTT. The chain uses TRBV6-5 and TRBJ2-2; tentative D call: TRBD2 (5 bases). The CDR3 consists of 15 residues. Between the trimmed V and J ends, which lost 2 bases and 5 bases, there was a span of 12 bases. CDR1 and CDR2 from the germline V gene are MNHEY and SVGAGI.

V is TRBV2 and J is TRBJ2-1, with TRBD2 matching 13 bases. The CDR3 sequence is 15 residues long. Germline V gives CDR1 SNHLY, CDR2 FYNNEI. The ends lost 3 bases at V and 10 bases at J; junction bases unmatched: 6. The CDR3 protein is CASSDTSGRATEQFF. DNA of the CDR3: TGTGCCAGCAGTGACACTAGCGGGAGGGCCACCGAGCAGTTCTTC.

V usage is TRBV28 and J usage is TRBJ2-1; D gene ambiguous. V was trimmed by 6 bases and J by 10 bases, leaving 10 bases between them. The CDR3 runs 11 residues. Germline CDR1 reads MDHEN; CDR2 reads SYDVKM. The CDR3 sequence is CASSLIREQFF. The CDR3 bases are TGTGCCAGCAGCCTTATTAGGGAGCAGTTCTTC.

This clonotype was detected a few times. Written as DNA, the CDR3 is TGTGCCAGCAGCCAAGATTGGGCTATCGGCAATCAGCCCCAGCATTTT. Amino acid sequence: CASSQDWAIGNQPQHF. The chain joins TRBV4-2 to TRBJ1-5; D remains unclear. This CDR3 comprises 16 residues. V was clipped by 0 bases and J by 2 bases, with 11 bases between them. Germline CDR1 is LGHNA and CDR2 is YNFKEQ.

This clonotype was seen a few times. This chain connects TRBV6-6 to TRBJ2-5; D is possibly TRBD1 (6 bases). This CDR3 comprises 12 residues. Per the germline V gene, CDR1 is MNHNY and CDR2 is SVGAGI (reference sequence). V shed 8 bases and J shed 1 base, with 8 bases lying between them. CDR3 in amino acids: CASRTVQETQYF. CDR3 nucleotides: TGTGCCAGCCGGACAGTCCAAGAGACCCAGTACTTC.

A few counts support this clonotype. This rearrangement joins TRBV5-1 to TRBJ2-7; D gene uncertain. The V gene lost 3 bases and the J gene lost 3 bases, with 16 bases spanning the gap. Germline loops: CDR1 SGHRS, CDR2 YFSETQ. This CDR3 comprises 15 residues. For the CDR3, the DNA is TGCGCCAGCAGCTACGGCCCGGATGATGTCTACGAGCAGTACTTC. Encoded protein: CASSYGPDDVYEQYF.

This clonotype was counted between two and nine times. In DNA form, the CDR3 reads TGTGCCAGCAGTTCCCCGGCTCGGGGACAGGGTTTCGAGCAGTACTTC. Protein product: CASSSPARGQGFEQYF. V usage is TRBV12-3 or TRBV12-4 and J usage is TRBJ2-7; 9 bases are a match to TRBD1. J was trimmed by 6 bases and V by 4 bases; bases with no gene match: 13. The CDR3 loop spans 16 amino acids.

In its sample, this clonotype was seen a few times. This rearrangement joins TRBV7-2 to TRBJ2-5, with unresolved D. There are 15 residues in the CDR3. CDR1 is SGHTA, CDR2 FQGNSA, per germline. V was cut by 5 bases and J by 5 bases, with 18 bases left in between. CDR3 nucleotides: TGTGCCAGCAGCCCCCAAGTGGGAAGGGTGGAGACCCAGTACTTC. It yields the protein CASSPQVGRVETQYF.

The chain links TRBV4-1 to TRBJ1-3, with 12 bases fitting TRBD1. This CDR3 has 20 amino acids. Germline assignment: CDR1 MGHRA and CDR2 YSYEKL. V trimming: 11 bases; J trimming: 3 bases; junction bases outside the gene matches: 23. CDR3 DNA: TGCGCCCAGCAGCACCCGGGGGACAGGGGGCTTCCTGGTATTGGAAACACCATATATTTT. Its protein product is CAQQHPGDRGLPGIGNTIYF.